These 5 T cell receptor beta chains originate from one sample sequenced in a study of blood T cell repertoires in COVID-19. Some clones are missing from TCRdb's copy, which holds only in-frame ones; the method was immunoSEQ multiplex PCR. Of under 200,000 clones listed, about 80% are singletons. The sequenced sample consisted of peripheral blood. The receptor set was obtained from a young man with active or convalescent COVID-19.

This chain uses TRBV2 with TRBJ1-3; D is possibly TRBD1 (5 bases). Trimming removed 6 bases at V and 0 bases at J, with 12 bases between. The CDR3 is made up of 15 amino acids. CDR1 and CDR2 from the germline V gene are SNHLY and FYNNEI. CDR3 residues: CASSSDSSSGNTIYF. CDR3 sequence (DNA): TGTGCCAGCAGCAGCGACAGTTCCTCTGGAAACACCATATATTTT.

This clone was seen more than once but under ten times. The chain employs TRBV14 and TRBJ2-7, with 9 bases fitting TRBD1. From germline, CDR1 is SGHDN and CDR2 FVKESK. CDR3 length: 18 amino acids. The V gene end was trimmed by 0 bases and the J gene end by 4 bases; junction bases not matched to a gene: 13. CDR3 in DNA: TGTGCCAGCAGCCAAGATCACCCAACCTACAGGGGGCAATACGAGCAGTACTTC. The encoded protein is CASSQDHPTYRGQYEQYF.

This clone has a handful of counts. The rearrangement uses TRBV3-1 (or the pseudogene TRBV3-2) and TRBJ1-1; D is ambiguous. The CDR3 has 12 amino acids. V lost 1 base and J 10 bases, leaving 10 bases between the germline ends. The germline CDR1 and CDR2 sequences are LGHDT and YNNKEL (reference sequence). Here the CDR3 reads CASSQGGSTAFF. As DNA, the CDR3 is TGTGCCAGCAGCCAAGGAGGGTCAACAGCTTTCTTT.

This clone was recorded once. This chain uses TRBV5-1 with TRBJ2-5, with D maybe TRBD2 (6 bases). In germline, CDR1 is SGHRS, CDR2 YFSETQ. The CDR3 spans 15 residues. Trimming left V 3 bases short and J 5 bases short, with 17 bases between. Here the CDR3 DNA reads TGCGCCAGCAGCTCTCAAGGGACTGTCCGGGAGACCCAGTACTTC. Its protein product is CASSSQGTVRETQYF.

V and J are TRBV18 and TRBJ1-3; 7 bases align to TRBD1. The V and J ends lost 4 bases and 0 bases, in that order; junction bases with no gene match: 6. The germline CDR1 and CDR2 sequences are KGHSH and LQKENI. The length of the CDR3 is 16 residues. Here the CDR3 DNA reads TGTGCCAGCTCACGCTGGACAGGTCCCTCTGGAAACACCATATATTTT. It specifies CASSRWTGPSGNTIYF.